What follows is one TCR beta chain and its context. These data originate in a study of blood T cell repertoires in COVID-19. Data came from immunoSEQ multiplex PCR; TCRdb stores just in-frame clones and leaves some out. The table records roughly 250,000 clones, approximately 86% of them present only once. The germline V and J ends were trimmed by 0 bases and 7 bases, with 15 bases remaining between them. The length of the CDR3 is 14 residues. CDR1 and CDR2 (germline): GTSNPN, SVGIG (reference sequence). The TCR was taken from a woman in her fifties or sixties with active or convalescent COVID-19. Sequencing input: peripheral blood. This rearrangement joins TRBV30 to TRBJ1-1; possibly TRBD1 for D (6 bases). CDR3 coding DNA: TGTGCCTGGAGTGTACTCAGGGGCGCAGGTGAAGCTTTCTTT. Amino acid sequence: CAWSVLRGAGEAFF.